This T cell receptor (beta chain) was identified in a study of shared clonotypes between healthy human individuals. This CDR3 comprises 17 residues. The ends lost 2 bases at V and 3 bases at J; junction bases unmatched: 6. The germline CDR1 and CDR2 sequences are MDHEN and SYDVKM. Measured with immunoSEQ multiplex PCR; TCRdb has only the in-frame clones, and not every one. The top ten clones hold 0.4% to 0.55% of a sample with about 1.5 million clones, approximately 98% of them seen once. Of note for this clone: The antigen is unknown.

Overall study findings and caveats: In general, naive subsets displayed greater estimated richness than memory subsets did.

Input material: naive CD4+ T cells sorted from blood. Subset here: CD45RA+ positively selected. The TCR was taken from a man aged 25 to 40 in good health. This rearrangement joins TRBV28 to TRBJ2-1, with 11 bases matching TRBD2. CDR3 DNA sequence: TGTGCCAGCAGTTTAGTTCTAGCGGGAGGCGTCTACAATGAGCAGTTCTTC. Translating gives CASSLVLAGGVYNEQFF.